One sample yielded the 6 T cell receptor beta chains listed below, sequenced in a study of T cell changes during pregnancy in multiple sclerosis (dated by TCRdb to between 2017 and 2020). The library relied on the immunoSEQ multiplex PCR assay. TCRdb took this table from immuneACCESS and kept in-frame rearrangements with V and J called. Such tables lack part of the clones; where checked against another copy, unresolved V genes explain under half of the gap, and the rest is unexplained. Present in this sample are about 89,000 clones, 85% to 95% of which were seen just once. Of the sample, under 0.85% is held by the ten largest clones. Sequenced material: peripheral blood, taken in the third trimester of pregnancy. The receptors derive from a female donor with multiple sclerosis, enrolled in a pregnancy study.

This chain uses TRBV5-1 with TRBJ2-3, with D hard to call. The germline V gene encodes CDR1 SGHRS and CDR2 YFSETQ. V was trimmed by 0 bases and J by 3 bases, leaving 8 bases between them. CDR3 length: 14 residues. The CDR3 nucleotides are TGCGCCAGCAGCTTGGCAGGCCTTACAGATACGCAGTATTTT. It translates to CASSLAGLTDTQYF.

In DNA, the CDR3 is TGTGCCAGCAGCTTGCTTAGGGGCGGGGGTGTCACTGAAGCTTTCTTT. Amino acids: CASSLLRGGGVTEAFF. The rearrangement joins TRBV13 to TRBJ1-1; a possible D gene is TRBD1 (5 bases). Trimming pared 3 bases from V and 4 bases from J, leaving 18 bases between. Germline V lookup: CDR1 PRHDT, CDR2 FYEKMQ (reference sequence). The CDR3 has 16 amino acids.

The chain links TRBV11-2 to TRBJ2-1; the match to TRBD1 covers 7 bases. The CDR3 loop spans 17 amino acids. The V gene's germline CDR1 is SGHAT and CDR2 FQNNGV. V was clipped by 1 base and J by 3 bases; unmatched bases: 9. The CDR3 bases are TGTGCCAGCAGCTTAGCGGGACAGTCGAGGTACTACAATGAGCAGTTCTTC. Protein product: CASSLAGQSRYYNEQFF.

The chain joins TRBV2 to TRBJ2-1, with D possibly TRBD2 on 6 matching bases. The germline V gene has CDR1 SNHLY and CDR2 FYNNEI. The CDR3 consists of 13 residues. V shed 9 bases and J shed 9 bases, with 18 bases lying between them. As DNA, the CDR3 is TGTGCCAGTGACCTTTTTGGGACTGGTGAGCAGTTCTTC. Its translation is CASDLFGTGEQFF.

This rearrangement joins TRBV29-1 to TRBJ1-2, with D possibly TRBD1 on 6 matching bases. This CDR3 region has 12 residues. CDR1 is SQVTM, CDR2 ANQGSEA, per germline. The V end was cut by 6 bases, the J end by 2 bases, with 10 bases between. The CDR3 region has the DNA TGCAGCGTCCGGACAGCAAACTATGGCTACACCTTC. Its translation is CSVRTANYGYTF.

V gene TRBV27 combines with J gene TRBJ1-5, with D possibly matching TRBD1 (5 bases). This CDR3 contains 15 residues. Germline CDR1 is MNHEY and CDR2 is SMNVEV (reference sequence). With 11 bases removed from V and 2 bases from J, the gap between germline ends came to 19 bases. The CDR3, as DNA: TGTGCCTCCAGGGCAGGTCGGCTCGGCAATCAGCCCCAGCATTTT. As protein: CASRAGRLGNQPQHF.